The sequence of this T cell receptor beta chain was determined in a study of OX40 agonist ivuxolimab in advanced cancers. Regarding the study as a whole: Nonresponders included some who also had low normalized T-cell clonal expansion.

Method: immunoSEQ multiplex PCR; TCRdb's copy keeps in-frame clones and lacks some. The profile shows around 45,000 clones, 88% of them singletons. Concerning this clone: Its antigen is not known.

Patients who had autoimmune disease history or got systemic immunosuppression were left out. The source of this sequence is an adult with an advanced solid tumor such as melanoma, head and neck, liver or kidney cancer. The input for sequencing was CD4+ or CD8+ T cells sorted from blood, taken in a trial of the OX40 agonist ivuxolimab.

The CDR3 DNA reads as TGTGCCAGCAGTTTCTCAGGGACTAAGGGCTACACCTTC. Residues: CASSFSGTKGYTF. V usage is TRBV28 and J usage is TRBJ1-2; D perhaps matches TRBD1 (5 bases). The CDR3 runs 13 residues. Germline V lookup: CDR1 MDHEN, CDR2 SYDVKM. Trimming left V 3 bases short and J 8 bases short, with 13 bases between.